Included here is one TCR beta chain sequence, with context. These data come from a study of blood T cell repertoires in COVID-19. Study-level information: T cells, B-cell-depleted T cells, or PBMCs supplied cDNA or gDNA.

Clones were read by immunoSEQ multiplex PCR, and TCRdb kept only the in-frame ones, dropping some. The sample includes some 80,000 clones, around 84% seen only once; the top ten take less than 40%. The CDR3 length is 17 residues. Trimming cost V 1 base and J 0 bases, with 16 bases left between them. Germline V CDR1 and CDR2: GTSNPN, SVGIG (reference sequence). The origin of this receptor is a woman in her seventies with acute or convalescent COVID-19. This rearrangement joins TRBV30 to TRBJ1-5; a possible D gene is TRBD1 (6 bases). Sequenced material: peripheral blood. CDR3 loop: CAWSGGTGGLSNQPQHF. CDR3 DNA: TGTGCCTGGAGTGGGGGGACCGGGGGGCTTAGCAATCAGCCCCAGCATTTT.